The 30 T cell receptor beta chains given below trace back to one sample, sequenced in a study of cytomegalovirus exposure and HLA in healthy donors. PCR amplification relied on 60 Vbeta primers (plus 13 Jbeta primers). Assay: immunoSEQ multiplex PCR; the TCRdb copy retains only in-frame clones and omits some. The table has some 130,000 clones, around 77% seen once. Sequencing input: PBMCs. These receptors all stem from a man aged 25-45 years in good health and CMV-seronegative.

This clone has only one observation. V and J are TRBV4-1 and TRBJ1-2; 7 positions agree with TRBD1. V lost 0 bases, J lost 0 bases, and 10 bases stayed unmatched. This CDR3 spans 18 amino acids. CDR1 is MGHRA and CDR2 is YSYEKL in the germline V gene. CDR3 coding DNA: TGCGCCAGCAGCCAAGAACCCGACAGGGCTAAACCTAACTATGGCTACACCTTC. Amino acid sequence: CASSQEPDRAKPNYGYTF.

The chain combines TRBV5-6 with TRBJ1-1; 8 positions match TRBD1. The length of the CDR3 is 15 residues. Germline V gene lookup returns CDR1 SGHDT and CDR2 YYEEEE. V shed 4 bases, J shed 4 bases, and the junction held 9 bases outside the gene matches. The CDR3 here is CASSLLTGVGTEAFF. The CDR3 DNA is TGTGCCAGCAGCCTACTGACAGGGGTGGGCACTGAAGCTTTCTTT.

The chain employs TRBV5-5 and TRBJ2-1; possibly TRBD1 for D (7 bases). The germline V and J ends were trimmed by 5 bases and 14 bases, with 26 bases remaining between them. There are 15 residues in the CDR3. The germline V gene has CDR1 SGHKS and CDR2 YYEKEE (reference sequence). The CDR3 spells CASSPKMIAGGWEFF. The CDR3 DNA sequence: TGTGCCAGCAGTCCCAAAATGATCGCAGGGGGGTGGGAGTTCTTC.

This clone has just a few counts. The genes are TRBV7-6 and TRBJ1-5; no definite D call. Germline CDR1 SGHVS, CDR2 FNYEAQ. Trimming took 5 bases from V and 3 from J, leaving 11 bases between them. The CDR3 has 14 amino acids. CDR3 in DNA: TGTGCCAGCAGCCAAGCATATTACAATCAGCCCCAGCATTTT. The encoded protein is CASSQAYYNQPQHF.

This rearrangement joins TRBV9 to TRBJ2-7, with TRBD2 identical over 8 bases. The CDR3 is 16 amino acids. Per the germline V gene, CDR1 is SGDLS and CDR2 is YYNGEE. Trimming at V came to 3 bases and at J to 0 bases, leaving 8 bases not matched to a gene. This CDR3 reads CASSAGGGSASYEQYF. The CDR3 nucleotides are TGTGCCAGCAGCGCGGGGGGGGGTAGCGCCTCCTACGAGCAGTACTTC.

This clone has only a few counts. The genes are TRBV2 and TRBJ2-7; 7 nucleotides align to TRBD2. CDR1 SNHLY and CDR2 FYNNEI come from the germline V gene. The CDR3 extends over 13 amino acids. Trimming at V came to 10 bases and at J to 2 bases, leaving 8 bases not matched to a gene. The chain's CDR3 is CATLTGTTYEQYF. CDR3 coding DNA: TGTGCCACCCTTACCGGGACTACCTACGAGCAGTACTTC.

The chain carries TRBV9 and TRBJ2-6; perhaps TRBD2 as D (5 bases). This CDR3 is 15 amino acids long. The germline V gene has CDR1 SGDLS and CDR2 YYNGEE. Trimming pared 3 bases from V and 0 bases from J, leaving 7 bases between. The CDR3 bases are TGTGCCAGCAGCGCCGGGGACTCTGGGGCCAACGTCCTGACTTTC. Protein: CASSAGDSGANVLTF.

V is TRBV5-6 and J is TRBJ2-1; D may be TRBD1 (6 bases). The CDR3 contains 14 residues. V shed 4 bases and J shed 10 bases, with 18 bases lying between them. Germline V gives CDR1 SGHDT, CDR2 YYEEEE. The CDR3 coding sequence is TGTGCCAGCAGCGTACCTCACAGTAGGGGGGAGCAGTTCTTC. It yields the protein CASSVPHSRGEQFF.

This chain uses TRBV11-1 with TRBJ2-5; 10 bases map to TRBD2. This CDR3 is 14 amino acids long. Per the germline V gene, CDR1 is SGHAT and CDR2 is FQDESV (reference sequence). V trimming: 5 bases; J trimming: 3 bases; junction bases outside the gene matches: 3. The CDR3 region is CASSVGLAEETQYF. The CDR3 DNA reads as TGTGCCAGCAGCGTAGGACTAGCGGAAGAGACCCAGTACTTC.

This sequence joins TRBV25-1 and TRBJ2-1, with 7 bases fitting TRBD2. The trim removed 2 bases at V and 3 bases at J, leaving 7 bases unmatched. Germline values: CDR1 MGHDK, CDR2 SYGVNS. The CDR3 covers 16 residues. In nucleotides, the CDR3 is TGTGCCAGCAGTGAACCCGGGGCTAGCGGCTACAATGAGCAGTTCTTC. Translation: CASSEPGASGYNEQFF. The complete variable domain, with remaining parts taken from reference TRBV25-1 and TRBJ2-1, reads EADIYQTPRYLVIGTGKKITLECSQTMGHDKMYWYQQDPGMELHLIHYSYGVNSTEKGDLSSESTVSRIRTEHFPLTLESARPSHTSQYLCASSEPGASGYNEQFFGPGTRLTVL.

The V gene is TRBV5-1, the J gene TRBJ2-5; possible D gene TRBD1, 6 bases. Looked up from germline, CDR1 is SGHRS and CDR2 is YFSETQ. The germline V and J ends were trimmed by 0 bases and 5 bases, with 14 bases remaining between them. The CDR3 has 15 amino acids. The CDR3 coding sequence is TGCGCCAGCAGCTTGGGGACAGATATGGGGGAGACCCAGTACTTC. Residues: CASSLGTDMGETQYF.

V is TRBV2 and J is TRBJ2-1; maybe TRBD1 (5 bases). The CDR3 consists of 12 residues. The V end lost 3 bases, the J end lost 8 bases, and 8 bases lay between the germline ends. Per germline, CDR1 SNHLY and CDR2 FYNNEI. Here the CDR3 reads CASSDQGDEQFF. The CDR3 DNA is TGTGCCAGCAGTGATCAGGGCGATGAGCAGTTCTTC.

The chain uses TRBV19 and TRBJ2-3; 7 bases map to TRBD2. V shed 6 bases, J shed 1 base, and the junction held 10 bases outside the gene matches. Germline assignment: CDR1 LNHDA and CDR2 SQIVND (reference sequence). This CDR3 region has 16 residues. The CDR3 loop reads CASSLAASGRTDTQYF. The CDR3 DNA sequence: TGTGCCAGTAGCCTGGCGGCTAGCGGACGCACAGATACGCAGTATTTT.

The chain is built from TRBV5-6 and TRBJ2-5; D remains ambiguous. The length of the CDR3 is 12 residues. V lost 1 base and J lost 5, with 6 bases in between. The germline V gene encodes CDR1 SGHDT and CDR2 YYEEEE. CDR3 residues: CASSLQRETQYF. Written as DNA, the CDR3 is TGTGCCAGCAGCTTGCAGAGGGAGACCCAGTACTTC. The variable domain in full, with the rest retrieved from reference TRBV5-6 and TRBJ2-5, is DAGVTQSPTHLIKTRGQQVTLRCSPKSGHDTVSWYQQALGQGPQFIFQYYEEEERQRGNFPDRFSGHQFPNYSSELNVNALLLGDSALYLCASSLQRETQYFGPGTRLLVL.

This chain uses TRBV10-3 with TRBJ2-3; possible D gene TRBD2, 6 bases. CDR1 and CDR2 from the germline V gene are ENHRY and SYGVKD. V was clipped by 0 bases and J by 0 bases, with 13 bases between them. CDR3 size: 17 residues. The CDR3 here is CAISESVGTASTDTQYF. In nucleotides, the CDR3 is TGTGCCATCAGTGAGTCGGTGGGGACTGCTAGCACAGATACGCAGTATTTT.

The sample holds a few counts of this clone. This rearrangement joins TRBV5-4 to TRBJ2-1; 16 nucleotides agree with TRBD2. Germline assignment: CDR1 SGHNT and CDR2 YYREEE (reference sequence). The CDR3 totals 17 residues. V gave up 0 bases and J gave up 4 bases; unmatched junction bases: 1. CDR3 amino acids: CASSLGGLAGGYNEQFF. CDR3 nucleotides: TGTGCCAGCAGCTTGGGGGGACTAGCGGGAGGGTACAATGAGCAGTTCTTC.

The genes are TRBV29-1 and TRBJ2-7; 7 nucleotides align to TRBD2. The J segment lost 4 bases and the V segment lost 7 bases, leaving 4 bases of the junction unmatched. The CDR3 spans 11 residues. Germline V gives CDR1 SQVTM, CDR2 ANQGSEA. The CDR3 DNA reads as TGCAGCGCCTGGGGGGGGTACGAGCAGTACTTC. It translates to CSAWGGYEQYF.

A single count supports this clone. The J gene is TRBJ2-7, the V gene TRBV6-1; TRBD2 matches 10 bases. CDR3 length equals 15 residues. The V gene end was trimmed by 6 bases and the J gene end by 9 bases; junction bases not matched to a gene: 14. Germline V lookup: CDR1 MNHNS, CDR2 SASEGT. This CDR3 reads CASRPLALAGPRQYF. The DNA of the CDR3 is TGTGCCAGCAGACCTTTGGCACTAGCGGGACCCCGGCAGTACTTC.

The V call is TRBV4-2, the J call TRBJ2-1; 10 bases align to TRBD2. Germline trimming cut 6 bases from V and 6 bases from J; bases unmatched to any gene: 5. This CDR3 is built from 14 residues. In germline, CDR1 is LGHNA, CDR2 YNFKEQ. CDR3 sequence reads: CASSTGTSANEQFF. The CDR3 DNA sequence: TGTGCCAGCAGTACCGGGACTAGCGCCAATGAGCAGTTCTTC.

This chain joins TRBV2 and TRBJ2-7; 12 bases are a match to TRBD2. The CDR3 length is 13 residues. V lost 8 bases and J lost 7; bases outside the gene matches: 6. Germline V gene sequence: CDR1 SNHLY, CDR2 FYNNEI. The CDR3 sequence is CASGLAGWGEQYF. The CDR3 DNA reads TGTGCCAGCGGACTAGCGGGATGGGGGGAGCAGTACTTC.

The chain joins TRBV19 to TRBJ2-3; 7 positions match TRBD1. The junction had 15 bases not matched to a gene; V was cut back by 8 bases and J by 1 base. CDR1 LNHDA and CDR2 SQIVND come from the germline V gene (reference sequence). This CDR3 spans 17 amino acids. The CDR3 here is CASLPATGVLGTDTQYF. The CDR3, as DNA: TGTGCCAGTTTGCCAGCTACAGGGGTGCTAGGCACAGATACGCAGTATTTT.

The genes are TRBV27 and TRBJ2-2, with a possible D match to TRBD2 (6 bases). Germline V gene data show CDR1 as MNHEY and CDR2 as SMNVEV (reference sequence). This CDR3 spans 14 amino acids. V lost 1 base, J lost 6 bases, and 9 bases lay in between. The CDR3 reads CASSLLRDAGELFF. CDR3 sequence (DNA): TGTGCCAGCAGTTTATTGCGGGATGCCGGGGAGCTGTTTTTT.

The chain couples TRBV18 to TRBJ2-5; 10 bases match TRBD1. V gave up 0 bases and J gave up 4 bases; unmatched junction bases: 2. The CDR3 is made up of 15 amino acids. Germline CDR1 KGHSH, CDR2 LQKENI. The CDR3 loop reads CASSPPRDRGETQYF. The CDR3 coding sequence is TGTGCCAGCTCACCACCCCGGGACAGGGGAGAGACCCAGTACTTC.

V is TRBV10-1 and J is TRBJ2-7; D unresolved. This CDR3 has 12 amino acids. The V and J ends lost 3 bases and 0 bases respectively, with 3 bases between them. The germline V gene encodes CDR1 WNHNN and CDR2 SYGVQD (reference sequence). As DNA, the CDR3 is TGCGCCAGCAGTGAATACTCCTACGAGCAGTACTTC. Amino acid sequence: CASSEYSYEQYF.

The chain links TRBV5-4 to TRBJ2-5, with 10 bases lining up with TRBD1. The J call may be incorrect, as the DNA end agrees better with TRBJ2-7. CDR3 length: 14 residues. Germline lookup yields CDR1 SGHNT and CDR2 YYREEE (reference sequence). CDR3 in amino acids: CASSPTGGPGEQYF. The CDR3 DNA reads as TGTGCCAGCAGCCCGACAGGGGGCCCCGGCGAGCAGTACTTC.

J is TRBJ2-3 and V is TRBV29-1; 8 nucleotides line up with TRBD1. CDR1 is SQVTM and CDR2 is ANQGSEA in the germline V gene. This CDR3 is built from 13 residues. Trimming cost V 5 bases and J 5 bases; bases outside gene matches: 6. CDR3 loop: CSVSGQGGDTQYF. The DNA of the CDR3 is TGCAGCGTTTCAGGACAGGGTGGAGATACGCAGTATTTT.

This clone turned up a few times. CDR3 coding DNA: TGTGCCAGCTCACCCGAGAAAGGGGTCGAGCAGTACTTC. Protein product: CASSPEKGVEQYF. The V gene is TRBV18, the J gene TRBJ2-7; weak D call: TRBD1 (5 bases). The CDR3 loop spans 13 amino acids. In germline, CDR1 is KGHSH, CDR2 LQKENI. Trimming took 3 bases from V and 6 from J, leaving 12 bases between them.

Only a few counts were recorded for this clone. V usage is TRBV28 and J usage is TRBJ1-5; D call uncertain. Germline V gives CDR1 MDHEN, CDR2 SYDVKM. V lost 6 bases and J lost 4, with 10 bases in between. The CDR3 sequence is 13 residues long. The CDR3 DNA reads TGTGCCAGCAGGGAGTTATCGAATCAGCCCCAGCATTTT. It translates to CASRELSNQPQHF.

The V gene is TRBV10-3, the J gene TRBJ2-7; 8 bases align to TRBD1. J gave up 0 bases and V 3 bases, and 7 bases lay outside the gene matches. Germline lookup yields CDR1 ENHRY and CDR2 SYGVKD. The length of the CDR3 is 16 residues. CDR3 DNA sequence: TGTGCCATCAGTGACACGGGGGACAGGACCTCCTACGAGCAGTACTTC. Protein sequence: CAISDTGDRTSYEQYF.

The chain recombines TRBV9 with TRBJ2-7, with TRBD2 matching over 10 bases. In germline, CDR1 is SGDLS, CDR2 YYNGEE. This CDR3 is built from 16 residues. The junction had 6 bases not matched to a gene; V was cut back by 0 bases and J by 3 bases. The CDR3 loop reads CASSVELLAGFYEQYF. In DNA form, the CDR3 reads TGTGCCAGCAGCGTAGAGTTACTAGCGGGATTCTACGAGCAGTACTTC.